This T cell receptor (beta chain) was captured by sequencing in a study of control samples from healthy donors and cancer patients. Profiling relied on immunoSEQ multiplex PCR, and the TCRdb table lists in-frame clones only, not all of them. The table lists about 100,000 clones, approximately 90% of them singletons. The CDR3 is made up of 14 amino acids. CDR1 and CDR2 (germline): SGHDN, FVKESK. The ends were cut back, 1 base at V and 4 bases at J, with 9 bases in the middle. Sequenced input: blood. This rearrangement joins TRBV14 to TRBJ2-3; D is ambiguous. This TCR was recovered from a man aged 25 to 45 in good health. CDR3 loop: CASSQVGSADTQYF. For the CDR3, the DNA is TGTGCCAGCAGCCAAGTTGGGTCCGCAGATACGCAGTATTTT.